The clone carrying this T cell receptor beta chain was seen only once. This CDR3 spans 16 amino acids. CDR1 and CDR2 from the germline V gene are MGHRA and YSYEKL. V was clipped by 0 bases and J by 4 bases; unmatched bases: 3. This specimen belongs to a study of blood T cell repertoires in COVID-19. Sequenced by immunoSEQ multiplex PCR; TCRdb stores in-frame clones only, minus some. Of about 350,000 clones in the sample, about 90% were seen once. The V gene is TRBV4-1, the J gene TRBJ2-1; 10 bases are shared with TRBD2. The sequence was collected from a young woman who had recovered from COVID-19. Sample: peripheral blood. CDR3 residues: CASSQDETSGYNEQFF. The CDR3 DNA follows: TGCGCCAGCAGCCAAGACGAGACTAGCGGGTACAATGAGCAGTTCTTC.